These 30 T cell receptor beta chains came from one sample sequenced in a study of post-analysis software for immune sequencing data. These receptors' antigens are unknown. Every TCR beta cDNA library bore unique molecular identifiers. TCRdb re-called the PCR reads with MiXCR, one entry per CDR3 protein. The sample carries about 820,000 distinct CDR3 sequences, approximately 57% recorded once. Overall study results and limits: The study found TRBV5-6, TRBV5-1 and TRBV20-1 among five or six TRBV segments more frequent in patients than controls.

Source material: blood. The receptors shown here come from a girl aged 10-17 years with multiple sclerosis.

Written as DNA, the CDR3 is TGCAGCGTCCGCATTCTGGGCAGGGGGATGAACACTGAAGCTTTCTTT. Translation: CSVRILGRGMNTEAFF. V usage is TRBV29-1 and J usage is TRBJ1-1; 7 nucleotides match TRBD1. The V and J ends lost 6 bases and 0 bases, in that order; junction bases with no gene match: 13. This CDR3 spans 16 amino acids. Looked up from germline, CDR1 is SQVTM and CDR2 is ANQGSEA.

The gene calls are TRBV20-1 and TRBJ2-2; D unresolved. Germline lookup yields CDR1 DFQATT and CDR2 SNEGSKA (reference sequence). V was cut by 5 bases and J by 2 bases, with 6 bases left in between. This CDR3 region has 12 residues. The CDR3 DNA reads as TGCAGTGCTCTCCCAAACACCGGGGAGCTGTTTTTT. Encoded protein: CSALPNTGELFF.

The chain employs TRBV24-1 and TRBJ2-1; the D gene could be TRBD1 or TRBD2 (5 bases each). Deletions cut 3 bases from V and 8 bases from J, with 10 bases between. In germline, CDR1 is KGHDR, CDR2 SFDVKD. The CDR3 is made up of 13 amino acids. The DNA for the CDR3 is TGTGCCACCAGTGATGCAGGGAGCCATGAGCAGTTCTTC. Residues: CATSDAGSHEQFF.

The chain is built from TRBV20-1 and TRBJ2-3; weak D call: TRBD2 (6 bases). Trimming removed 1 base at V and 1 base at J, with 9 bases between. The CDR3 totals 14 residues. Per germline, CDR1 DFQATT and CDR2 SNEGSKA (reference sequence). The CDR3 coding sequence is TGCAGTGCTAGAGTTGGAGGGGGCACAGATACGCAGTATTTT. This codes for CSARVGGGTDTQYF.

Only a few counts were recorded for this clonotype. V is TRBV7-8 and J is TRBJ2-5; D is unresolved. Germline assignment: CDR1 SGHVS and CDR2 FQNEAQ. The CDR3 has 11 amino acids. V was trimmed by 3 bases and J by 11 bases, leaving 10 bases between them. The DNA for the CDR3 is TGTGCCAGCAGCTTGAATGAGAGGCAGTACTTC. Protein product: CASSLNERQYF.

The genes are TRBV20-1 and TRBJ2-5, with 14 bases matching TRBD2. V trimming: 3 bases; J trimming: 9 bases; junction bases outside the gene matches: 6. Per germline, CDR1 DFQATT and CDR2 SNEGSKA (reference sequence). There are 14 residues in the CDR3. Here the CDR3 DNA reads TGCAGTGCTAGGGGACTAGCGGGGGAAAAGGCCCAGTACTTC. It translates to CSARGLAGEKAQYF.

This sequence joins TRBV3-1 and TRBJ1-2, with D perhaps matching TRBD1 (6 bases). CDR1 and CDR2 from the germline V gene are LGHDT and YNNKEL (reference sequence). Trimming shortened V by 2 bases and J by 0 bases, and 16 bases separated the two germline ends. The CDR3 loop spans 17 amino acids. CDR3 in DNA: TGTGCCAGCAGCCAAAGAGCAGGGGCAACAGCTAACTATGGCTACACCTTC. Protein product: CASSQRAGATANYGYTF.

The chain recombines TRBV4-1 with TRBJ2-7; D might be TRBD1 (5 bases). Trimming stripped 0 bases from V and 6 bases from J, with 12 bases between. The V gene's germline CDR1 is MGHRA and CDR2 YSYEKL. The CDR3 is 14 amino acids. CDR3 nucleotide sequence: TGCGCCAGCAGCCAAGAACCGTCAGGGCGCGAGCAGTACTTC. As protein: CASSQEPSGREQYF.

This clonotype was picked up a small number of times. CDR3 in amino acids: CASSPDRGLNYEQYF. The CDR3 DNA follows: TGCGCCAGCAGCCCGGACAGGGGACTTAATTACGAGCAGTACTTC. The rearrangement joins TRBV5-1 to TRBJ2-7; 9 nucleotides agree with TRBD1. Germline CDR1 and CDR2: SGHRS and YFSETQ. CDR3 size: 15 residues. V was clipped by 4 bases and J by 4 bases; unmatched bases: 9.

The chain links TRBV7-3 to TRBJ1-1; D is uncertain. Per the germline V gene, CDR1 is SGHTA and CDR2 is FQGTGA. This CDR3 region has 14 residues. V lost 2 bases and J lost 2, with 9 bases in between. The CDR3 DNA reads as TGTGCCAGCAGCTTACTGTCCGACAACACTGAAGCTTTCTTT. As protein: CASSLLSDNTEAFF. Supplemented by reference TRBV7-3 and TRBJ1-1, the full variable domain reads GAGVSQTPSNKVTEKGKYVELRCDPISGHTALYWYRQSLGQGPEFLIYFQGTGAADDSGLPNDRFFAVRPEGSVSTLKIQRTERGDSAVYLCASSLLSDNTEAFFGQGTRLTVV.

This clonotype occurred a few times. The gene calls are TRBV3-1 and TRBJ1-2, with D perhaps matching TRBD1 (5 bases). The CDR3 extends over 13 amino acids. Germline V gene data show CDR1 as LGHDT and CDR2 as YNNKEL (reference sequence). The V gene lost 8 bases and the J gene lost 4 bases, with 14 bases spanning the gap. Here the CDR3 DNA reads TGTGCCAGCGGTACAGGTTTTCGCTATGGCTACACCTTC. The encoded protein is CASGTGFRYGYTF.

This chain links TRBV7-9 with TRBJ2-5; D possibly corresponds to TRBD2 (6 bases). The CDR3 contains 14 residues. V was cut by 5 bases and J by 2 bases, with 12 bases left in between. The germline gives CDR1 SEHNR, CDR2 FQNEAQ (reference sequence). CDR3 in DNA: TGTGCCAGCAGCGCCGGGACTGAACAAGAGACCCAGTACTTC. Its protein product is CASSAGTEQETQYF.

The chain links TRBV29-1 to TRBJ2-7; unclear D gene. The CDR3 spans 10 residues. CDR1 and CDR2 (germline): SQVTM, ANQGSEA. Trimming took off 2 bases at V and 10 bases at J, with 9 bases between the two ends. The CDR3 sequence: CSVETGDQYF. CDR3 nucleotide sequence: TGCAGCGTTGAAACGGGTGACCAGTACTTC.

This clonotype turned up a few times. The junction shows a germline mismatch at one end, possibly a read error. The CDR3 region has the DNA TGCAGTGTTAGAGGGTTCACAGGGGGCGGTGAGACCCAGTACTTC. It is translated as CSVRGFTGGGETQYF. V and J are TRBV20-1 and TRBJ2-7; 9 bases align to TRBD1. The J call may not be correct, given that the DNA end is closer to TRBJ2-5. The CDR3 covers 15 residues. Looked up from germline, CDR1 is DFQATT and CDR2 is SNEGSKA (reference sequence).

The chain recombines TRBV6-7 with TRBJ2-7, with 9 nucleotides matching TRBD1. TRBV6-7 is an ORF, with its function uncertain. After removal of 6 bases from V and 6 bases from J, the junction contained 15 bases not matched to a gene. The CDR3 length is 16 residues. The CDR3 DNA reads as TGTGCCAGCAGGCACACCACTGGACAGGGGCGCGGCGAGCAGTACTTC. This codes for CASRHTTGQGRGEQYF.

The rearrangement uses TRBV13 and TRBJ2-7; TRBD1 aligns across 8 bases. CDR3 length equals 15 residues. Germline values: CDR1 PRHDT, CDR2 FYEKMQ (reference sequence). With V trimmed by 5 bases and J by 0 bases, 6 bases remained unmatched. The CDR3 DNA sequence: TGTGCCAGCAGCCCAGACAGGGGCAACTCCTACGAGCAGTACTTC. This codes for CASSPDRGNSYEQYF.

This chain uses TRBV20-1 with TRBJ2-1, with 10 positions matching TRBD2. V was pared by 3 bases and J by 5 bases, with 7 bases of the junction left unmatched. Germline CDR1 and CDR2: DFQATT and SNEGSKA (reference sequence). This CDR3 has 15 amino acids. The CDR3 nucleotides read TGCAGTGCTAGTCTAGCTAGCGGGAGTCACAATGAGCAGTTCTTC. It specifies CSASLASGSHNEQFF.

This clonotype was detected a few times. The J gene is TRBJ2-7, the V gene TRBV7-9; the D gene is possibly TRBD1 (6 bases). This CDR3 is built from 14 residues. V lost 5 bases and J lost 5, with 16 bases in between. From germline, CDR1 is SEHNR and CDR2 FQNEAQ (reference sequence). CDR3 sequence: CASSLKWGPHEQYF. Here the CDR3 DNA reads TGTGCCAGCAGCCTAAAATGGGGGCCCCACGAGCAGTACTTC.

With regard to this clonotype: The junction departs from the called germline gene at one end, perhaps through a read error. The rearrangement uses TRBV12-3 or TRBV12-4 and TRBJ1-5; D is possibly TRBD1 (5 bases). The CDR3 runs 14 residues. CDR3 DNA sequence: TGTGCCAGCAGTCTGCGGGACGGAAATCAGCGCCAGCATTTT. Its protein product is CASSLRDGNQRQHF.

The chain couples TRBV6-6 to TRBJ2-1; 8 bases are shared with TRBD1. This CDR3 has 15 residues. Trimming removed 4 bases from V and 2 bases from J; junction bases left unmatched: 4. Per germline, CDR1 MNHNY and CDR2 SVGAGI (reference sequence). CDR3 sequence: CASSWGQAAYNEQFF. In DNA form, the CDR3 reads TGTGCCAGCAGTTGGGGACAGGCCGCCTACAATGAGCAGTTCTTC.

This clonotype turned up a few times. The chain joins TRBV10-3 to TRBJ1-2; D remains ambiguous. The length of the CDR3 is 17 residues. V gave up 6 bases and J gave up 4 bases, with 24 bases separating them. The germline V gene encodes CDR1 ENHRY and CDR2 SYGVKD. As DNA, the CDR3 is TGTGCCATCAGGAGGGCCGGGATCAACCTCGCGGGCTATGGCTACACCTTC. Amino acids: CAIRRAGINLAGYGYTF.

The chain recombines TRBV7-3 with TRBJ2-1, with TRBD1 matching over 7 bases. Trimming removed 2 bases from V and 5 bases from J; junction bases left unmatched: 6. The CDR3 runs 15 residues. CDR1 and CDR2 from the germline V gene are SGHTA and FQGTGA. As DNA, the CDR3 is TGTGCCAGCAGCTTACGGGACAGCAAAGACAATGAGCAGTTCTTC. Residues: CASSLRDSKDNEQFF.

This clonotype was found a few times. The chain recombines TRBV27 with TRBJ2-5, with 11 bases identical to TRBD1. The J call may be incorrect, as the DNA end agrees better with TRBJ2-7. The germline V gene has CDR1 MNHEY and CDR2 SMNVEV (reference sequence). The CDR3 contains 16 residues. CDR3 bases: TGTGCCAGCAGTTTCCTGGACAGGGGGCATTTTTTCGAGCAGTACTTC. Its translation is CASSFLDRGHFFEQYF.

This clonotype came up a few times. Mismatch with germline at one junction end may stem from a read error. This chain uses TRBV5-1 with TRBJ2-7; 8 positions agree with TRBD1. Germline assignment: CDR1 SGHRS and CDR2 YFSETQ. The CDR3 contains 17 residues. The chain's CDR3 is CAGSLEWSGGAGYEQYF. The CDR3 DNA follows: TGCGCCGGCAGCTTGGAGTGGTCAGGGGGCGCGGGTTACGAGCAGTACTTC.

This clonotype was seen at least ten times. V is TRBV12-3 or TRBV12-4 and J is TRBJ2-3; 9 bases line up with TRBD2. The CDR3 has 17 residues. Losses at the gene ends were 2 bases for V and 2 bases for J; bases not matched to a gene: 8. The DNA for the CDR3 is TGTGCCAGCAGTTTATGGGGACTAGCTTTAGTCACAGATACGCAGTATTTT. Its protein is CASSLWGLALVTDTQYF.

The rearrangement links TRBV5-1 to TRBJ2-3; 7 bases are shared with TRBD2. The length of the CDR3 is 16 residues. The J segment lost 8 bases and the V segment lost 4 bases, leaving 16 bases of the junction unmatched. The germline V gene has CDR1 SGHRS and CDR2 YFSETQ. The CDR3 DNA is TGCGCCAGCAGCCCTGGGGTAGCGGGCCCAGTGGGTACGCAGTATTTT. Translation: CASSPGVAGPVGTQYF.

The chain carries TRBV10-3 and TRBJ1-5; D not resolved. The ends were cut back, 6 bases at V and 0 bases at J, with 6 bases in the middle. Germline V CDR1 and CDR2: ENHRY, SYGVKD. The CDR3 has 13 amino acids. CDR3 bases: TGTGCCATCAGCGGTAATAGCAATCAGCCCCAGCATTTT. It translates to CAISGNSNQPQHF.

This clonotype occurred a few times. The chain links TRBV12-3 or TRBV12-4 to TRBJ1-5, with D unclear. The CDR3 is made up of 13 amino acids. Trimming shortened V by 4 bases and J by 3 bases, and 7 bases separated the two germline ends. CDR3 sequence reads: CASSSQLNQPQHF. In nucleotides, the CDR3 is TGTGCCAGCAGTTCGCAGCTCAATCAGCCCCAGCATTTT.

The CDR3 region has the DNA TGCGCCAGCAGCCAATCCGAGAGGGACTCCTCCCGCGAGCAGTTCTTC. It specifies CASSQSERDSSREQFF. The rearrangement joins TRBV4-1 to TRBJ2-1, with D possibly matching TRBD2 (6 bases). Germline assignment: CDR1 MGHRA and CDR2 YSYEKL. The length of the CDR3 is 16 residues. V was shortened by 2 bases and J by 10 bases, with 21 bases between the two germline ends.

The chain joins TRBV5-4 to TRBJ1-2, with 10 nucleotides matching TRBD1. Per the germline V gene, CDR1 is SGHNT and CDR2 is YYREEE (reference sequence). V lost 5 bases, J lost 3 bases, and 16 bases stayed unmatched. This CDR3 has 18 amino acids. In DNA, the CDR3 is TGTGCCAGCAGACCCCAACCGGGACAGGGGAGTGTTGACTATGGCTACACCTTC. It translates to CASRPQPGQGSVDYGYTF.